Detailed here is one T cell receptor beta chain. The antigen it recognizes is unknown. The record has no base qualities; no much larger clone is one base away. The cohort consisted of 600 to 700 healthy bone marrow donors. Cohort members were all nominally healthy when sampled, although unrecorded immune exposures were likely present. The donor tested CMV seropositive and was one of the 289 seropositive cohort members. Each donor provided a peripheral blood sample, and peripheral blood mononuclear cells were used for TCR beta sequencing. Genomic DNA was extracted from the blood cell samples with the Qiagen DNeasy Blood Extraction Kit. The germline V gene encodes CDR1 SGHNT and CDR2 YENEEA. Spanning cysteine to phenylalanine, the CDR3 consists of 16 amino acids. The entry retains the CDR3 DNA only, 48 bases that are in frame from base 1. The germline V and J ends show losses of 5 bases and 0 bases respectively, and no gene match explains 10 bases of the junction.

The data belong to a study of cytomegalovirus exposure and HLA in healthy donors (dated by TCRdb to the late 2010s). For context, the study as a whole: An earlier analysis of under 600 of the donors reported 276 Gb of sequence data and around 120 million unique TCR beta sequences from some 180 million T cells. About 280 gigabases of sequencing data and tens of millions of unique TCR sequences made up an early release that covered several hundred HLA-typed donors. Among the roughly 400 genotyped donors, about 85% belonged to the genetic ancestry cluster associated with self-reported Caucasian donors. The study aimed to test whether cataloging public T cell receptors could reveal signatures of past pathogen exposure. The T cell repertoires of under 700 subjects were profiled by immunosequencing and related to cytomegalovirus serostatus. Along with the approximately 650-subject first cohort, a separate validation cohort of roughly 110 different subjects was used. The study combined high-throughput TCR immunosequencing, statistical association of individual TCRs with disease status, and machine learning to predict cytomegalovirus infection status. To study patterns of TCR occurrence, a later analysis re-analyzed previously published TCR beta repertoires from several hundred donors and added high-resolution HLA genotyping. The later analysis used no new phenotypic data to find candidate immune exposures, relying instead on TCR beta sequences and their occurrence across donors. To decide whether each TCR beta V gene segment behaved as functional or pseudogenic, an earlier analysis of several hundred of the donors relied on high-throughput TCR beta sequencing. Alongside the repertoire data, information on donor age, sex, ethnicity and CMV serostatus was compiled. Genome-wide SNP genotypes for about 55% of the roughly 670 donors were used in a later genetic analysis, which treated that subset as a discovery cohort. All discovery cohort repertoires had been generated using a single sequencing platform. HLA typing included class I and class II loci at four-digit resolution. The number of typed donors differed by locus: roughly 629-640 for A, B, C, DRB1 and DQB1; some 500 for DQA1; 606 for DPA1; and roughly 490 for DPB1. Because of strong linkage in the cohort, five DR-DQ haplotypes were treated as single units for association and clustering. Across about 380 genotyped donors of the cohort, an average of about 240,000 unique TCR beta nucleotide sequences per donor were sequenced, and approximately 19% of those sequences were non-productive.

Results and caveats for the whole study, not just this receptor: V-gene and J-gene trimming of TCR beta chains was associated with a missense DCLRE1C variant in a later genetic analysis, and the association was replicated in an independent cohort. Because the 87-base-pair reads could not distinguish some IMGT-functional V segments, including TRBV6-2 and TRBV6-3, those segments were excluded. In a later analysis, the rate of TCR association differed among HLA loci, with DRB1 alleles having the most associated TCRs and HLA-C alleles having the fewest. When HLA alleles, especially DR and DQ, strongly co-occurred, TCR associations were difficult to assign to individual alleles. A total of fewer than 200 TCR beta chains were listed by the study as associated with cytomegalovirus. In a later genetic analysis, fewer N-insertions in productive TCRs were reported among donors in an Asian-associated ancestry cluster than the approximately 630-donor mean. A further reported finding was that TCR beta sequences accurately predicted the HLA-A and HLA-B alleles for most subjects in the first cohort. For the cohort, immune exposure information was limited to CMV serostatus. In vitro tests confirmed that a few of the cytomegalovirus-associated TCR beta chains recognize cytomegalovirus antigens. While some public TCRs were present in many individuals, most TCR sequences turned up only very rarely across donors. HLA typing was unavailable for some donors at each locus, so association tests used only the typed subset. It was suggested by the authors that the approach could potentially be generalized to other disease states and immunological phenotypes. Several of the top co-occurrence clusters appeared to be linked to parvovirus B19, influenza, CMV and Epstein-Barr virus, according to a later analysis. Specific HLA alleles were associated with over 15,000 TCR beta sequences at a false discovery rate of 0.05 in a later analysis. Compared with equally common non-associated chains, HLA-associated TCR beta chains in a later analysis were more clonally expanded and had lower generation probabilities. In an earlier analysis of approximately 600 of the donors, most TCR beta V segments were observed in productive rearrangements about 87% or about 30% of the time, broadly matching IMGT annotations. A group of highly shared sequence variants was considered likely to be a technical artifact of the sequencing pipeline. Presence/absence analyses assumed roughly uniform sequencing depth across donors, an assumption that may not hold. Linkage disequilibrium might explain the correlated functional status among segregating V segments, but an unknown experimental factor could not be ruled out. The classifier was reported to diagnose cytomegalovirus status with high specificity and sensitivity in both the original cohort and the validation cohort. Only TCR beta chains were sequenced in this cohort, and the absence of alpha or paired-chain data limited detectable features. Because counts were too low, about 15 rarely observed V segments, including chromosome 9 orphons, were left out of the earlier analysis of some 640 of the donors. Most CMV-associated TCR beta chains appeared to be HLA-restricted in a later analysis, and the HLA associations seemed to be driven largely by CMV exposure.

Library generation was performed with the immunoSEQ multiplex PCR assay. For the multiplex PCR, a mixture combining 60 forward primers for TCR Vbeta segments and 13 reverse primers for TCR Jbeta segments was used. Amplification of the CDR3 region of rearranged TCR beta genes was performed with a multiplex PCR assay on genomic DNA. On the Illumina HiSeq System, the amplified TCR beta libraries were sequenced as 87-base-pair reads. In the original analysis: In a later analysis, 70 million to 95 million unique TCR beta chains were counted across the approximately 640 repertoires, and roughly 10 million of these chains were shared by at least two donors. Raw reads were error-corrected and collapsed into unique sequences with a nearest-neighbor algorithm that merged closely related sequences to remove PCR and sequencing errors. Alignment of CDR3 sequences to IMGT reference sequences was used to assign V, D and J gene segments. For a sequence to be retained, a match of at least six nucleotides to both a V gene segment and a J gene segment was required. Rearrangements were classified as productive when the CDR3 lacked stop codons and remained in frame with V and J, and all other rearrangements were classified as non-productive. CDR3 was defined by IMGT convention, running from the second conserved V-encoded cysteine to the conserved J-encoded phenylalanine. Sequences without an unambiguous match to a single V gene segment were excluded from the earlier analysis of about 640 of the donors. An earlier analysis of 587 of the donors called V segments functional above 56.7% productive rearrangements and segregating when the between-donor standard deviation exceeded 5%. A statistical classification framework was built to diagnose cytomegalovirus status from the catalog of TCR beta chain sequences. V and J gene assignment, in a later analysis, came from comparing TCR nucleotide sequences with IMGT/GENE-DB human TR gene sequences. A later analysis assigned CDR3 sequences and most-parsimonious VDJ recombination scenarios with the TCRdist pipeline. In a later analysis, each TCR beta chain was defined by its CDR3 amino acid sequence together with its V-gene family, and reads lacking a unique V-gene family were excluded. A later analysis removed 500 to 650 highly shared, low-generation-probability nucleotide sequences to deal with suspected cross-contamination and a sequencing artifact. A later analysis calculated a clonal expansion index for each public chain from normalized within-repertoire ranks of inferred template counts. Generation probabilities in a later analysis came from a VDJ recombination model fitted to out-of-frame rearrangements, and those results were checked against IGoR. Hypergeometric tests were used in a later analysis to score TCR-TCR, TCR-HLA and TCR-CMV co-occurrence, with a repertoire-size bias correction applied to the TCR pairs. To estimate false discovery rates, a later analysis permuted the HLA or CMV assignments 20 times. In a later analysis, co-occurring TCRs were grouped with DBSCAN, and TCRdist sequence similarity was added when clustering was performed within HLA-allele-positive subsets. Repertoires with fewer than 30,000 or more than 120,000 public chains, plus five repertoires with anomalous nucleotide sharing, were excluded from co-occurrence clustering. What TCRdb holds here is the immuneACCESS table cut down to in-frame rearrangements. Part of the clones is not present; checked against another copy, under half of the missing clones reflect an unresolved V gene, and the others are unexplained. Clonal size and the V and J genes are those of that table, whereas D and trimming came from the DNA. For this sample the table gives roughly 150,000 clones, of which under 70% were detected only once. Together, the top ten hold 10% of the sample.

Sequencing was done on a sample of PBMCs. In this chain, TRBV11-3 is recombined with TRBJ2-7; 7 central nucleotides agree with TRBD2. This sequence originates from a man aged 30 to 39 in good health and CMV-seropositive. CDR3 loop: CASSTGSGESSYEQYF. The base sequence is TGTGCCAGCAGCACCGGCAGCGGGGAGAGCTCCTACGAGCAGTACTTC.